Listed below are T cell receptor beta chains from one sample, sequenced in a study of OX40 agonist ivuxolimab in advanced cancers. Clones were sequenced by immunoSEQ multiplex PCR, and TCRdb holds only the in-frame ones, with some missing. The table lists 77,000 or so clones, under 95% of them singletons, with about 0.4% in the top ten. Sequenced material: CD4+ or CD8+ T cells sorted from blood, taken in a trial of the OX40 agonist ivuxolimab. Every receptor here comes from an adult with an advanced solid tumor such as melanoma, head and neck, liver or kidney cancer. CDR3s include the opening cysteine and the closing phenylalanine or tryptophan. Each record gives: D gene, clone size, V gene, J gene, CDR3 DNA, CDR3 protein. A D gene is named only where the DNA matches it firmly. Part of the rows lack a size; the others show once, few, many or a class for expanded clones.

D gene: -; clone size: -; V gene: TRBV28; J gene: TRBJ1-6; CDR3 DNA: TGTGCCAGCAGTTTCCGGGGCAAGGGGAATTCACCCCTCCACTTT; CDR3 protein: CASSFRGKGNSPLHF
D gene: -; clone size: -; V gene: TRBV19; J gene: TRBJ1-5; CDR3 DNA: TGTGCCAGTAGTATCCAACCTAATCAGCCCCAGCATTTT; CDR3 protein: CASSIQPNQPQHF
D gene: -; clone size: -; V gene: TRBV27; J gene: TRBJ1-4; CDR3 DNA: TGTGCCAGCACGGGAGGGGGAGCTAATGAAAAACTGTTTTTT; CDR3 protein: CASTGGGANEKLFF
D gene: TRBD1; clone size: -; V gene: TRBV28; J gene: TRBJ1-3; CDR3 DNA: TGTGCCAGCAGTTATGGACAGGTGGGGGGAAACACCATATATTTT; CDR3 protein: CASSYGQVGGNTIYF
D gene: TRBD1; clone size: -; V gene: TRBV9; J gene: TRBJ1-2; CDR3 DNA: TGTGCCAGCAGCGGGGGACAGGGAAACTATGGCTACACCTTC; CDR3 protein: CASSGGQGNYGYTF
D gene: -; clone size: -; V gene: TRBV4-3; J gene: TRBJ1-2; CDR3 DNA: TGCGCCAGCAGCCAAACCTCCTTTCGGGGGGCGAGAGGCTACACCTTC; CDR3 protein: CASSQTSFRGARGYTF
D gene: -; clone size: once; V gene: TRBV19; J gene: TRBJ1-1; CDR3 DNA: TGTGCCAGTAGCACGAATTGGGGCTACACTGAAGCTTTCTTT; CDR3 protein: CASSTNWGYTEAFF
D gene: -; clone size: -; V gene: TRBV6-1; J gene: TRBJ2-3; CDR3 DNA: TGTGCCAGCAGCAGGGTGACTCTTGTGGATACGCAGTATTTT; CDR3 protein: CASSRVTLVDTQYF
D gene: -; clone size: -; V gene: TRBV5-1; J gene: TRBJ2-2; CDR3 DNA: TGCGCCAGCAGCCCGCGAGAGGGGGAGACGAACACCGGGGAGCTGTTTTTT; CDR3 protein: CASSPREGETNTGELFF
D gene: TRBD2; clone size: -; V gene: TRBV27; J gene: TRBJ2-1; CDR3 DNA: TGTGCCAGCAGTACGCTAGCGGGAGGGTACAATGAGCAGTTCTTC; CDR3 protein: CASSTLAGGYNEQFF